The entry below gives a single T cell receptor beta chain sequence along with its context. Its antigen is unknown. The data derive from a study of graft-versus-host responses after intestinal transplantation. Assay used: immunoSEQ multiplex PCR; TCRdb lists only in-frame clones, some missing. Among 45,000 to 65,000 clones listed, 90% to 95% were seen once. V lost 3 bases to trimming and J lost 5 bases; unmatched junction nucleotides: 10. The CDR3 is 15 amino acids. Looked up from germline, CDR1 is SGHRS and CDR2 is YFSETQ. The V and J genes are TRBV5-1 and TRBJ2-5, with 7 bases matching TRBD2. This clonotype was sampled from a human donor who was the organ donor for an intestinal transplant. This material consisted of unstimulated CD4+ T cells sorted from spleen or lymph node cells, taken before transplant. CDR3 sequence reads: CASSWTSRSWETQYF. In nucleotides, the CDR3 is TGCGCCAGCAGCTGGACTAGTCGATCGTGGGAGACCCAGTACTTC.